In its sample, the clone carrying this TCR beta chain was seen many times. A read error may account for a junction end that differs from germline. The source of the sample is a study of T-cell reconstitution after alpha-beta-depleted transplantation in children. The authors prepared the TCRbeta library with unique molecular identifiers. One entry per CDR3 protein results from TCRdb running MiXCR on the PCR reads. This sample carries roughly 500,000 distinct CDR3 sequences, around 13% of them seen once, and the ten largest clones take over 5.5%. Germline lookup yields CDR1 MDHEN and CDR2 SYDVKM. This CDR3 is 14 amino acids long.

This chain connects TRBV28 to TRBJ2-7; the D gene is possibly TRBD1 (6 bases). The sequence came from a human donor who donated a stem cell graft to a child with combined immunodeficiency. The specimen was PBMCs from the stem cell graft donor, collected from the stem cell graft. The chain's CDR3 is CASSIWDTAYEQYF. The CDR3 bases are TGTGCCAGCAGTATATGGGACACGGCCTACGAGCAGTACTTC.